The 14 T cell receptor beta chains presented below share a single source sample, sequenced in a study of blood T cell repertoires in COVID-19. Repertoires were generated with immunoSEQ multiplex PCR, while TCRdb's copy carries only in-frame clones and drops some. The table shows more than 85,000 clones, with about 87% occurring only once. The sequencing input was peripheral blood. The receptors stem from a human donor in a cohort sampled during active COVID-19.

The J gene is TRBJ2-3, the V gene TRBV5-4; 7 nucleotides line up with TRBD2. There are 16 residues in the CDR3. J gave up 4 bases and V 1 base, and 9 bases lay outside the gene matches. Germline V CDR1 and CDR2: SGHNT, YYREEE (reference sequence). The CDR3 sequence: CASSLRTSGIADTQYF. The DNA for the CDR3 is TGTGCCAGCAGCTTGCGGACCAGCGGGATCGCAGATACGCAGTATTTT.

This clone appeared once. V usage is TRBV11-1 and J usage is TRBJ1-1, with D possibly matching TRBD1 (6 bases). Trimming cost V 6 bases and J 10 bases, with 21 bases left between them. In germline, CDR1 is SGHAT, CDR2 FQDESV (reference sequence). This CDR3 is 14 amino acids long. CDR3 region: CASRSRGQGPRAFF. The CDR3 DNA reads TGTGCCAGCAGATCGCGGGGGCAGGGCCCTAGAGCTTTCTTT.

The J gene is TRBJ2-7, the V gene TRBV7-9, with TRBD2 matching over 7 bases. Losses at the gene ends were 4 bases for V and 4 bases for J; bases not matched to a gene: 7. The CDR3 extends over 14 amino acids. Germline V CDR1 and CDR2: SEHNR, FQNEAQ (reference sequence). CDR3 DNA: TGTGCCAGCAGCTCGGCTTGGGGGGGATACGAGCAGTACTTC. Translated: CASSSAWGGYEQYF.

V is TRBV11-2 and J is TRBJ2-3; 8 positions agree with TRBD2. The trim removed 4 bases at V and 7 bases at J, leaving 10 bases unmatched. Germline V gene sequence: CDR1 SGHAT, CDR2 FQNNGV. The CDR3 runs to 15 residues. The DNA for the CDR3 is TGTGCCAGCAGCTCCCTGCGGGGGGCTTCGAATACGCAGTATTTT. Its protein product is CASSSLRGASNTQYF.

The sample holds one count of this clone. The chain uses TRBV3-1 (or the pseudogene TRBV3-2) and TRBJ1-4, with no clear D. Trimming removed 6 bases from V and 5 bases from J, with 13 bases in between. Germline values: CDR1 LGHDT, CDR2 YNNKEL (reference sequence). The CDR3 loop spans 14 amino acids. The CDR3 loop is CASRPASGNEKLFF. The CDR3 DNA reads as TGTGCCAGCAGGCCGGCGTCAGGCAATGAAAAACTGTTTTTT.

The count of this clone is one. The gene calls are TRBV19 and TRBJ2-2; no definite D call. This CDR3 spans 13 amino acids. The ends were cut back, 4 bases at V and 6 bases at J, with 9 bases in the middle. CDR1 and CDR2 from the germline V gene are LNHDA and SQIVND (reference sequence). In DNA, the CDR3 is TGTGCCAGTAGTACAATAGAGGCCGGGGAGCTGTTTTTT. Its translation is CASSTIEAGELFF. Looking up the rest from reference TRBV19 and TRBJ2-2 gives the full variable domain: DGGITQSPKYLFRKEGQNVTLSCEQNLNHDAMYWYRQDPGQGLRLIYYSQIVNDFQKGDIAEGYSVSREKKESFPLTVTSAQKNPTAFYLCASSTIEAGELFFGEGSRLTVL.

J is TRBJ2-1 and V is TRBV5-4; D unclear. The germline CDR1 and CDR2 sequences are SGHNT and YYREEE (reference sequence). This CDR3 has 13 residues. V shed 0 bases and J shed 8 bases, with 9 bases lying between them. This CDR3 is CASSLGTLDEQFF. The CDR3 coding sequence is TGTGCCAGCAGCTTGGGTACATTGGATGAGCAGTTCTTC.

The table lists this clone with a count of one. The V and J genes are TRBV5-6 and TRBJ2-1; D unclear. This CDR3 has 15 amino acids. V gave up 2 bases and J gave up 0 bases, with 9 bases separating them. Germline V gene sequence: CDR1 SGHDT, CDR2 YYEEEE. DNA for the CDR3: TGTGCCAGCAGCTTCGACACGAGCTCCTACAATGAGCAGTTCTTC. Its translation: CASSFDTSSYNEQFF.

This clone is a singleton in its sample. The gene calls are TRBV11-3 and TRBJ2-7; 7 bases fit TRBD2. The CDR3 consists of 15 residues. Per the germline V gene, CDR1 is SGHNT and CDR2 is YENEEA. With 5 bases clipped from V and 0 bases from J, the junction kept 7 bases outside the gene matches. CDR3 loop: CASSPGRSRSYEQYF. In DNA, the CDR3 is TGTGCCAGCAGCCCCGGGAGGTCGCGCTCCTACGAGCAGTACTTC.

V usage is TRBV7-9 and J usage is TRBJ2-2; the match to TRBD1 covers 7 bases. In germline, CDR1 is SEHNR, CDR2 FQNEAQ (reference sequence). There are 15 residues in the CDR3. Unmatched junction bases numbered 9, after V lost 5 bases and J lost 6 bases. The CDR3 coding sequence is TGTGCCAGCAGCCCCCCGACAGGGATCCCCGGGGAGCTGTTTTTT. Residues: CASSPPTGIPGELFF.

The chain is built from TRBV6-2 or TRBV6-3 and TRBJ2-1; the match to TRBD2 covers 15 bases. Trimming at V came to 5 bases and at J to 0 bases, leaving 8 bases not matched to a gene. Germline CDR1 reads MNHEY; CDR2 reads SVGEGT. The CDR3 covers 19 residues. CDR3 protein: CASSLTRTSGRGSYNEQFF. CDR3 DNA sequence: TGTGCCAGCAGTCTGACCAGGACTAGCGGGAGGGGCTCCTACAATGAGCAGTTCTTC.

This clone appeared a single time. J is TRBJ1-1 and V is TRBV6-6; TRBD1 aligns across 9 bases. Germline CDR1 and CDR2: MNHNY and SVGAGI (reference sequence). The CDR3 runs to 16 residues. J lost 5 bases, V lost 5 bases, and 12 bases had no gene match. CDR3 protein: CASSKHRGRGITEAFF. The CDR3 DNA reads as TGTGCCAGCAGTAAACACAGGGGGCGAGGGATAACTGAAGCTTTCTTT.

This rearrangement joins TRBV5-8 to TRBJ1-2; TRBD1 matches 7 bases. Germline values: CDR1 SGHTS, CDR2 YDEGEE. With 4 bases clipped from V and 4 bases from J, the junction kept 16 bases outside the gene matches. The CDR3 length is 17 residues. This CDR3 reads CASSMPGQRPGGYGYTF. CDR3 DNA sequence: TGTGCCAGCAGCATGCCGGGACAGCGCCCTGGTGGCTATGGCTACACCTTC.

CDR3 sequence (DNA): TGTGCCAGCAGTTTGGGCAGGGGCGGCCAGCCCCAGCATTTT. Its translation: CASSLGRGGQPQHF. The chain uses TRBV27 and TRBJ1-5, with TRBD1 as a possible D gene (6 bases). V shed 3 bases and J shed 7 bases, with 13 bases lying between them. CDR3 length: 14 residues. Germline CDR1 reads MNHEY; CDR2 reads SMNVEV (reference sequence).